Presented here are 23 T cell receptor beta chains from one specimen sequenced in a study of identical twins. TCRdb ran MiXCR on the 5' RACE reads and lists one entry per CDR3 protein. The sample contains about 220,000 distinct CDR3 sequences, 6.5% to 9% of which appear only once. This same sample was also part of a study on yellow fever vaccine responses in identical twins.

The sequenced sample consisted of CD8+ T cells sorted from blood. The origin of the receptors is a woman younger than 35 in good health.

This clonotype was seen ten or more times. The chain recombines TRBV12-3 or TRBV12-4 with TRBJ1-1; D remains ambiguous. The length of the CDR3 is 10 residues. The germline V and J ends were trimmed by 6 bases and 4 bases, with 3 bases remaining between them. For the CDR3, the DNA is TGTGCCAGCAGCCCCACTGAAGCTTTCTTT. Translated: CASSPTEAFF.

The CDR3 nucleotides read TGTGCCAGCAGCCCAAGGGGGGACAGGGCAGCCTACGAGCAGTACTTC. Translated: CASSPRGDRAAYEQYF. The gene calls are TRBV9 and TRBJ2-7, with TRBD1 matching over 9 bases. The CDR3 totals 16 residues. V lost 4 bases and J lost 2; bases outside the gene matches: 10. CDR1 and CDR2 (germline): SGDLS, YYNGEE. Drawing the rest from reference TRBV9 and TRBJ2-7, the complete variable domain is DSGVTQTPKHLITATGQRVTLRCSPRSGDLSVYWYQQSLDQGLQFLIQYYNGEERAKGNILERFSAQQFPDLHSELNLSSLELGDSALYFCASSPRGDRAAYEQYFGPGTRLTVT.

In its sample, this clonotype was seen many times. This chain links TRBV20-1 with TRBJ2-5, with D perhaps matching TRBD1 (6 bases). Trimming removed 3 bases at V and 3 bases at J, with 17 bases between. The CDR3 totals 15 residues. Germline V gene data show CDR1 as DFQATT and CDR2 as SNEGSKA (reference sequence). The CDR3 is CSARSQDSPKETQYF. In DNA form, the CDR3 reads TGCAGTGCTAGGAGCCAGGACAGCCCAAAAGAGACCCAGTACTTC.

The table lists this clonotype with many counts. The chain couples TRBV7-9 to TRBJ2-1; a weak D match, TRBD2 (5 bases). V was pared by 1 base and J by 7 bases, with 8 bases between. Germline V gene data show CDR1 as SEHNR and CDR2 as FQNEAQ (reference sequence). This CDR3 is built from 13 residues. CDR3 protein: CASSLGLANEQFF. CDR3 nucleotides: TGTGCCAGCAGCTTAGGGCTAGCTAATGAGCAGTTCTTC.

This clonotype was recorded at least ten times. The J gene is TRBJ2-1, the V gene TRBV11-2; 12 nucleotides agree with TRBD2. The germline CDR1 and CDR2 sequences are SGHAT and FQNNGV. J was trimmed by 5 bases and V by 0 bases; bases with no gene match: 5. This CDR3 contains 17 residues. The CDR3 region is CASSLELAGGPHNEQFF. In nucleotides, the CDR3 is TGTGCCAGCAGCTTAGAACTAGCGGGAGGCCCGCACAATGAGCAGTTCTTC.

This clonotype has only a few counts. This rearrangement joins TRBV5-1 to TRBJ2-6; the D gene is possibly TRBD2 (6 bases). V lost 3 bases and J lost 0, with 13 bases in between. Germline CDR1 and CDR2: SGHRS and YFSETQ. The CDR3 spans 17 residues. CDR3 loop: CASSSGLRSSGANVLTF. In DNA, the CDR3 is TGCGCCAGCAGCTCGGGACTGAGGAGCTCTGGGGCCAACGTCCTGACTTTC.

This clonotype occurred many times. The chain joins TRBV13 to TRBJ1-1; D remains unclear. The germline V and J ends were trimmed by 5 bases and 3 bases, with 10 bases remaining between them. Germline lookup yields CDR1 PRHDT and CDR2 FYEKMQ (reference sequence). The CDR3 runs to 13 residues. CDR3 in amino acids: CASSTPPDTEAFF. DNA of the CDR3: TGTGCCAGCAGCACACCCCCAGACACTGAAGCTTTCTTT.

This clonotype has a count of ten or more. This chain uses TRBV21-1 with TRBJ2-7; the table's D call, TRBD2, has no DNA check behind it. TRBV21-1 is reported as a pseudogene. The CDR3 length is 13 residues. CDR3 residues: CASWGLAAYEQYF. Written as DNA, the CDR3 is TGTGCCAGCTGGGGACTAGCGGCCTACGAGCAGTACTTC.

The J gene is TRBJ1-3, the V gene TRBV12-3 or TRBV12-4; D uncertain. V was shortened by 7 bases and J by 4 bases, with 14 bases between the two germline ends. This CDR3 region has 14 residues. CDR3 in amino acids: CASTPMGLGNTIYF. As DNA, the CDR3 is TGTGCCAGCACCCCAATGGGGTTGGGAAACACCATATATTTT.

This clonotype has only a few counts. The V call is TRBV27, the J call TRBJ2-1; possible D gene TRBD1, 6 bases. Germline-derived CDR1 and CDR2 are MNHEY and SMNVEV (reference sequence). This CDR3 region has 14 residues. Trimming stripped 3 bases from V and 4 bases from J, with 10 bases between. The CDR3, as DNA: TGTGCCAGCAGTTTCGGGCAGGGGTACAATGAGCAGTTCTTC. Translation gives CASSFGQGYNEQFF.

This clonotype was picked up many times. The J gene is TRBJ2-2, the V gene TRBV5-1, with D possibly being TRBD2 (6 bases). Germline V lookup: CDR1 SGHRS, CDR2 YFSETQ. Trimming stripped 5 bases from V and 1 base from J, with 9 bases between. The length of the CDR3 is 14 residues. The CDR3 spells CASRDSGNTGELFF. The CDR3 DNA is TGCGCCAGCAGGGATAGCGGGAACACCGGGGAGCTGTTTTTT. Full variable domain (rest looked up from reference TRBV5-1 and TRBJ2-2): KAGVTQTPRYLIKTRGQQVTLSCSPISGHRSVSWYQQTPGQGLQFLFEYFSETQRNKGNFPGRFSGRQFSNSRSEMNVSTLELGDSALYLCASRDSGNTGELFFGEGSRLTVL.

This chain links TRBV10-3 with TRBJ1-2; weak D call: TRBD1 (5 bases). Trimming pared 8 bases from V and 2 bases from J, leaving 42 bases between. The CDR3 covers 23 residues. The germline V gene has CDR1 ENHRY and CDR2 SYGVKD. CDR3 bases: TGTGCCATCGCGAGGGGACCAATCCCCCCAGAACCCGGGAACAATCCGGGGAACTATGGCTACACCTTC. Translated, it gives CAIARGPIPPEPGNNPGNYGYTF.

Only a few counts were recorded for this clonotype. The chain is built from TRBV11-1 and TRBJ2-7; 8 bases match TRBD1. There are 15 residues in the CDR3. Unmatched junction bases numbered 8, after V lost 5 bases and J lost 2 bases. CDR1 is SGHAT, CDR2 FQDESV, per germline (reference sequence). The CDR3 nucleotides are TGTGCCAGCAGCCCTTTGGGGACAGGCGCCTACGAGCAGTACTTC. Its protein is CASSPLGTGAYEQYF.

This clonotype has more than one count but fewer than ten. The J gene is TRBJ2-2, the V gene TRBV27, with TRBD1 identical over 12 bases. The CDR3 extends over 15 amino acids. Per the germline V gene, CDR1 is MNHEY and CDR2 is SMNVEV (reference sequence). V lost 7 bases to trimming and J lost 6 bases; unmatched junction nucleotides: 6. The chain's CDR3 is CASTPGTGGSGELFF. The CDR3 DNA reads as TGTGCCAGCACCCCAGGGACAGGGGGCTCCGGGGAGCTGTTTTTT.

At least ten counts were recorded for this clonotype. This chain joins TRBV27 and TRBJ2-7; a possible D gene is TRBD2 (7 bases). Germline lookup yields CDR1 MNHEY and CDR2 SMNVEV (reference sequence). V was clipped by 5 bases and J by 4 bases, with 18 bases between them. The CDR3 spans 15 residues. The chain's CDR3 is CASSGRWGGTYEQYF. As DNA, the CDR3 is TGTGCCAGCAGTGGTCGCTGGGGGGGCACGTACGAGCAGTACTTC.

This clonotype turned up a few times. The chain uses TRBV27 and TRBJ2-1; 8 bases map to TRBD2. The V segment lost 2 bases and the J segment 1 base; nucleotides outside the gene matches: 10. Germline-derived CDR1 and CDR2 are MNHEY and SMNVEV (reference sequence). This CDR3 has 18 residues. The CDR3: CASSLKSSGPPSYNEQFF. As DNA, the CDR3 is TGTGCCAGCAGTTTAAAATCTAGCGGGCCCCCTTCCTACAATGAGCAGTTCTTC.

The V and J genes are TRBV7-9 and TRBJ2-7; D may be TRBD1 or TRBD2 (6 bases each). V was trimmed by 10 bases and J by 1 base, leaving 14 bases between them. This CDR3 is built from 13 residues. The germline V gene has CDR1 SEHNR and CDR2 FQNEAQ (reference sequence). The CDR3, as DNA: TGTGCCATGAGCCAGGGGAGGTCCTACGAGCAGTACTTC. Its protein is CAMSQGRSYEQYF.

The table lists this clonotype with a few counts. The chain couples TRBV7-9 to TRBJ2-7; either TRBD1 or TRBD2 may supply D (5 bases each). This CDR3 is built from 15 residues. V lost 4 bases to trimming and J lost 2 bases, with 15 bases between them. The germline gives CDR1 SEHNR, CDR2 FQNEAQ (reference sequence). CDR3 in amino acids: CASSSPGRQTYEQYF. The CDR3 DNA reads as TGTGCCAGCAGCTCTCCGGGACGACAAACCTACGAGCAGTACTTC.

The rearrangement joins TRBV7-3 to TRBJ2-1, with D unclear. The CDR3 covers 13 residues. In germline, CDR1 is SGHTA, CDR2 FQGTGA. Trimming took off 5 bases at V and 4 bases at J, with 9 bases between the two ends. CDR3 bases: TGTGCCAGCAGCCTGGCGCTATACAATGAGCAGTTCTTC. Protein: CASSLALYNEQFF.

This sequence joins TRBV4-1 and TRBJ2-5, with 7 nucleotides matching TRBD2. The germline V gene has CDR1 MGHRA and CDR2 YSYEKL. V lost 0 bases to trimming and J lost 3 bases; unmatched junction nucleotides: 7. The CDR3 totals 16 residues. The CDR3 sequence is CASSQDWSGAKETQYF. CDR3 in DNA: TGCGCCAGCAGCCAAGATTGGAGCGGGGCCAAAGAGACCCAGTACTTC.

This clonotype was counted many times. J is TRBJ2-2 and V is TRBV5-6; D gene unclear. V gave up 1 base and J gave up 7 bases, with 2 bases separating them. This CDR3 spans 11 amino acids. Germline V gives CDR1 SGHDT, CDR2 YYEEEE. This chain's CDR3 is CASSLFGELFF. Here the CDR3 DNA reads TGTGCCAGCAGCTTGTTCGGGGAGCTGTTTTTT. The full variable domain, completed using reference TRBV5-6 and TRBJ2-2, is DAGVTQSPTHLIKTRGQQVTLRCSPKSGHDTVSWYQQALGQGPQFIFQYYEEEERQRGNFPDRFSGHQFPNYSSELNVNALLLGDSALYLCASSLFGELFFGEGSRLTVL.

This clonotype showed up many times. For the CDR3, the DNA is TGTGCCACCAGCAGTAGCGGGAGGCCCAATGAGCAGTTCTTC. The encoded protein is CATSSSGRPNEQFF. The V call is TRBV15, the J call TRBJ2-1; TRBD2 aligns across 10 bases. The ends lost 3 bases at V and 6 bases at J; junction bases unmatched: 2. The CDR3 extends over 14 amino acids. Germline assignment: CDR1 LNHNV and CDR2 YYDKDF (reference sequence).

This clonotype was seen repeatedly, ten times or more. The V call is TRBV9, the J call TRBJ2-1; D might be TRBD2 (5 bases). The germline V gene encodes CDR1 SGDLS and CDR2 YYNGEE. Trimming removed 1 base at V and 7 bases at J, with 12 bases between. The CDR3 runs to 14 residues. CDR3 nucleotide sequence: TGTGCCAGCAGCGTATCGTCGAGGGAGAATGAGCAGTTCTTC. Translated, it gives CASSVSSRENEQFF.